These 20 T cell receptor beta chains were all obtained from the same sample, sequenced in a study of glioma-infiltrating T cells. TCR alpha and beta CDR3 regions were amplified from RNA using iRepertoire nested multiplex PCR. TCRdb redid the calling of the multiplex PCR reads with MiXCR, one entry per CDR3 protein. The table lists 300,000 to 400,000 distinct CDR3 sequences, approximately 42% of them singletons. Sequencing was done on a sample of glioma tissue, nonneoplastic brain tissue, or PBMCs (not recorded which). These receptors originate from a human donor with low-grade glioma or glioblastoma, undergoing nonglioma brain surgery, or in good health (not recorded which).

The chain employs TRBV7-9 and TRBJ2-7, with 11 nucleotides matching TRBD1. The CDR3 consists of 15 residues. V gave up 4 bases and J gave up 3 bases; unmatched junction bases: 5. CDR1 is SEHNR and CDR2 is FQNEAQ in the germline V gene (reference sequence). The CDR3 DNA reads as TGTGCCAGCAGCTACCGGGACAGGGGGTTCTACGAGCAGTACTTC. Its translation: CASSYRDRGFYEQYF.

Points on this clonotype: The junction does not match germline at one end; this may be a read error. V and J are TRBV27 and TRBJ1-3; D unresolved. From germline, CDR1 is MNHEY and CDR2 SMNVEV (reference sequence). There are 13 residues in the CDR3. The CDR3 coding sequence is TGTGCCAGCAGCAACCGATTTGGAAACGCCATATATTTT. This translates into CASSNRFGNAIYF.

Only a few counts were recorded for this clonotype. The chain employs TRBV12-3 or TRBV12-4 and TRBJ2-1; D may match TRBD1 or TRBD2 (5 bases each). The CDR3 loop spans 13 amino acids. V was cut by 6 bases and J by 6 bases, with 12 bases left in between. The CDR3 spells CASRRDVSNEQFF. CDR3 sequence (DNA): TGTGCCAGCAGAAGGGACGTGTCCAATGAGCAGTTCTTC.

CDR3 loop: CSVTRTGGTEAFF. The CDR3 DNA reads as TGCAGCGTAACCCGGACAGGGGGCACTGAAGCTTTCTTT. This chain links TRBV29-1 with TRBJ1-1; 10 positions agree with TRBD1. The CDR3 spans 13 residues. With 6 bases clipped from V and 4 bases from J, the junction kept 5 bases outside the gene matches. Germline loops: CDR1 SQVTM, CDR2 ANQGSEA. Supplemented by reference TRBV29-1 and TRBJ1-1, the full variable domain reads SAVISQKPSRDICQRGTSLTIQCQVDSQVTMMFWYRQQPGQSLTLIATANQGSEATYESGFVIDKFPISRPNLTFSTLTVSNMSPEDSSIYLCSVTRTGGTEAFFGQGTRLTVV.

Many counts were recorded for this clonotype. The chain recombines TRBV25-1 with TRBJ1-6; maybe TRBD1 (5 bases). Germline CDR1 and CDR2: MGHDK and SYGVNS. The ends were cut back, 4 bases at V and 8 bases at J, with 15 bases in the middle. CDR3 size: 15 residues. DNA for the CDR3: TGTGCCAGCAGTGTATCAACAGGCCCGGATTCACCCCTCCACTTT. This gives the protein CASSVSTGPDSPLHF.

The genes are TRBV20-1 and TRBJ2-5; 9 nucleotides line up with TRBD2. Per the germline V gene, CDR1 is DFQATT and CDR2 is SNEGSKA (reference sequence). The ends lost 0 bases at V and 4 bases at J; junction bases unmatched: 9. This CDR3 has 16 amino acids. The CDR3 here is CSARDRYPAGGETQYF. The CDR3 DNA reads as TGCAGTGCTAGAGATCGGTACCCAGCGGGAGGAGAGACCCAGTACTTC.

This clonotype was counted ten times or more. This sequence joins TRBV6-2 or TRBV6-3 and TRBJ2-7; TRBD1 aligns across 11 bases. The CDR3 totals 15 residues. Germline V gene lookup returns CDR1 MNHEY and CDR2 SVGEGT. The V gene end was trimmed by 2 bases and the J gene end by 3 bases; junction bases not matched to a gene: 3. Here the CDR3 reads CASSYRGTGGYEQYF. The CDR3, as DNA: TGTGCCAGCAGTTACCGCGGGACAGGGGGCTACGAGCAGTACTTC.

This clonotype was seen many times. The V gene is TRBV20-1, the J gene TRBJ2-1; 14 bases align to TRBD2. The germline V gene has CDR1 DFQATT and CDR2 SNEGSKA (reference sequence). The junction had 6 bases not matched to a gene; V was cut back by 0 bases and J by 2 bases. The CDR3 extends over 18 amino acids. CDR3 sequence: CSARDGTSGRGTYNEQFF. CDR3 in DNA: TGCAGTGCTAGAGACGGGACTAGCGGGAGAGGGACCTACAATGAGCAGTTCTTC.

On this clonotype itself: Since a much larger clone is just one base distant, this may be a read error. The chain joins TRBV20-1 to TRBJ2-1, with D perhaps TRBD2 (5 bases). The CDR3 contains 13 residues. Looked up from germline, CDR1 is DFQATT and CDR2 is SNEGSKA (reference sequence). V was trimmed by 6 bases and J by 13 bases, leaving 22 bases between them. CDR3 nucleotides: TGCAGTGCCCGCGAACAGCGGCAAGAGACCCAGTTCTTC. Amino acid sequence: CSAREQRQETQFF.

The chain couples TRBV20-1 to TRBJ2-1; D is perhaps TRBD2 (5 bases). Trimming shortened V by 6 bases and J by 7 bases, and 19 bases separated the two germline ends. The length of the CDR3 is 14 residues. Germline assignment: CDR1 DFQATT and CDR2 SNEGSKA (reference sequence). The CDR3 reads CSASRPRGRNEQFF. Here the CDR3 DNA reads TGCAGTGCGTCGAGGCCTAGAGGGAGAAATGAGCAGTTCTTC.

This clonotype was counted at least ten times. This chain connects TRBV6-1 to TRBJ2-5; the match to TRBD2 covers 9 bases. Germline CDR1 and CDR2: MNHNS and SASEGT. With V trimmed by 5 bases and J by 2 bases, 6 bases remained unmatched. The CDR3 has 15 residues. CDR3 amino acids: CASSPGLAIQETQYF. DNA for the CDR3: TGTGCCAGCAGTCCTGGACTAGCGATTCAAGAGACCCAGTACTTC.

The V call is TRBV27, the J call TRBJ2-7, with 7 nucleotides matching TRBD2. The CDR3 extends over 18 amino acids. Germline CDR1 is MNHEY and CDR2 is SMNVEV (reference sequence). V was clipped by 3 bases and J by 2 bases; unmatched bases: 16. The CDR3 reads CASSFIPPLAPSPYEQYF. The CDR3 DNA reads TGTGCCAGCAGTTTTATCCCCCCACTAGCGCCAAGCCCCTACGAGCAGTACTTC.

A word on this clonotype: At one boundary the junction diverges from the germline segment, which might be a read error. This chain links TRBV2 with TRBJ2-3; D is undetermined. Germline lookup yields CDR1 SNHLY and CDR2 FYNNEI. The CDR3 spans 11 residues. The DNA of the CDR3 is TGTGCCGGCAGATACACAGATACGCAGTATTTT. This codes for CAGRYTDTQYF.

V gene TRBV7-9 combines with J gene TRBJ2-3; 7 bases fit TRBD2. Losses at the gene ends were 4 bases for V and 0 bases for J; bases not matched to a gene: 7. CDR1 SEHNR and CDR2 FQNEAQ come from the germline V gene (reference sequence). This CDR3 is 16 amino acids long. CDR3: CASSSPGGVSTDTQYF. CDR3 DNA sequence: TGTGCCAGCAGCTCACCGGGAGGAGTGAGCACAGATACGCAGTATTTT.

The rearrangement links TRBV18 to TRBJ1-1; D may be TRBD1 (5 bases). Germline V gives CDR1 KGHSH, CDR2 LQKENI. The length of the CDR3 is 16 residues. The V end lost 6 bases, the J end lost 0 bases, and 17 bases lay between the germline ends. Here the CDR3 reads CASSPPGDGLNTEAFF. CDR3 DNA sequence: TGTGCCAGCTCGCCCCCCGGGGACGGCTTGAACACTGAAGCTTTCTTT.

The gene calls are TRBV20-1 and TRBJ2-3; the match to TRBD2 covers 7 bases. Germline V gene lookup returns CDR1 DFQATT and CDR2 SNEGSKA (reference sequence). V was pared by 7 bases and J by 3 bases, with 10 bases of the junction left unmatched. The CDR3 totals 14 residues. CDR3 in amino acids: CSDSVAGVTDTQYF. The CDR3 DNA reads as TGCAGTGATAGCGTTGCGGGAGTGACAGATACGCAGTATTTT.

In its sample, this clonotype was seen a few times. The V and J genes are TRBV4-3 and TRBJ1-6; D is perhaps TRBD1 (5 bases). Germline lookup yields CDR1 LGHNA and CDR2 YSLEER. The CDR3 runs to 13 residues. Trimming took 0 bases from V and 9 from J, leaving 6 bases between them. CDR3 sequence (DNA): TGCGCCAGCAGCCAAGATCAGGGTTCACCCCTCCACTTT. Translated: CASSQDQGSPLHF.

This chain links TRBV7-9 with TRBJ2-1; D gene uncertain. Trimming stripped 0 bases from V and 5 bases from J, with 8 bases between. CDR1 is SEHNR, CDR2 FQNEAQ, per germline (reference sequence). The CDR3 has 14 amino acids. CDR3 DNA sequence: TGTGCCAGCAGCTTAGCCCCAATTAACAATGAGCAGTTCTTC. Amino acids: CASSLAPINNEQFF.

This clonotype was seen a few times. This chain's CDR3 is CASSMVGGRSSYEQYF. CDR3 in DNA: TGCGCCAGCAGCATGGTTGGGGGACGAAGCTCCTACGAGCAGTACTTC. The chain uses TRBV4-1 and TRBJ2-7; the D call may be TRBD1 or TRBD2 (5 bases each). The CDR3 extends over 16 amino acids. The V end was cut by 5 bases, the J end by 0 bases, with 17 bases between. Germline assignment: CDR1 MGHRA and CDR2 YSYEKL.

This clonotype was counted a few times. The chain uses TRBV7-9 and TRBJ2-1; D gene uncertain. V was pared by 2 bases and J by 8 bases, with 10 bases between. CDR3 length equals 13 residues. In germline, CDR1 is SEHNR, CDR2 FQNEAQ (reference sequence). CDR3 sequence (DNA): TGTGCCAGCAGCTTAAATAGCCGGGATGAGCAGTTCTTC. This encodes CASSLNSRDEQFF.